The rows below give T cell receptor beta chains drawn from one sample of a study of T cell responses to AZD1222 COVID-19 vaccine. Some clones are missing from TCRdb's copy, which holds only in-frame ones; the method was immunoSEQ multiplex PCR. The sample has more than 150,000 clones; about 90% are singletons. The sample in question was peripheral blood, obtained on day 0 of AZD1222 vaccination. All receptors derive from an adult in good health. Each CDR3 is given with its conserved first and last residue. The order of the fields is CDR3 DNA, CDR3 protein, J gene, D gene, clone size, CDR3 length, V gene. The D gene is left open where the match is weak. Not all rows give a size; the values are once, few, many and, for expanded clones, a class.

CDR3 DNA: TGTGCCAGCAGGGCCGGGACTAGCAGTCTTCCTACGCAGTATTTT
CDR3 protein: CASRAGTSSLPTQYF
J gene: TRBJ2-3
D gene: TRBD2
clone size: NA
CDR3 length: 15
V gene: TRBV28

CDR3 DNA: TGCAGCGTTGCTGGGACTAGCGATCACCCAGATACGCAGTATTTT
CDR3 protein: CSVAGTSDHPDTQYF
J gene: TRBJ2-3
D gene: TRBD2
clone size: NA
CDR3 length: 15
V gene: TRBV29-1

CDR3 DNA: TGTGCCAGCAGTCGACAGGGGAACTATGGCTACACCTTC
CDR3 protein: CASSRQGNYGYTF
J gene: TRBJ1-2
D gene: TRBD1
clone size: NA
CDR3 length: 13
V gene: TRBV6-4

CDR3 DNA: TGTGCCAGCAGTGACTCTTCAGGGAATCAGCCCCAGCATTTT
CDR3 protein: CASSDSSGNQPQHF
J gene: TRBJ1-5
D gene: NA
clone size: NA
CDR3 length: 14
V gene: TRBV6-4

CDR3 DNA: TGTGCCAGCTCAAACAGGGTCGACAGAAACACCATATATTTT
CDR3 protein: CASSNRVDRNTIYF
J gene: TRBJ1-3
D gene: NA
clone size: NA
CDR3 length: 14
V gene: TRBV18

CDR3 DNA: TGCGCCACCCGCCCAGCGGGAGTGGAATGGGCGGGTACGCAGTATTTT
CDR3 protein: CATRPAGVEWAGTQYF
J gene: TRBJ2-3
D gene: TRBD2
clone size: once
CDR3 length: 16
V gene: TRBV5-1

CDR3 DNA: TGCGCCAGCAGCCAAGGAGCGGGAAAGGAAGAGACCCAGTACTTC
CDR3 protein: CASSQGAGKEETQYF
J gene: TRBJ2-5
D gene: TRBD2
clone size: NA
CDR3 length: 15
V gene: TRBV4-3

CDR3 DNA: TGTGCCAGCAGTGAATTTGGGGGTTATGAAAAACTGTTTTTT
CDR3 protein: CASSEFGGYEKLFF
J gene: TRBJ1-4
D gene: NA
clone size: NA
CDR3 length: 14
V gene: TRBV25-1

CDR3 DNA: TGTGCCAGCAGTCATACAGGGGGCACTATCTACGAGCAGTACTTC
CDR3 protein: CASSHTGGTIYEQYF
J gene: TRBJ2-7
D gene: TRBD1
clone size: NA
CDR3 length: 15
V gene: TRBV6-6

CDR3 DNA: TGCGCCAGCAGCTTGGTGGGCAGGGGGAGTGAAAAACTGTTTTTT
CDR3 protein: CASSLVGRGSEKLFF
J gene: TRBJ1-4
D gene: TRBD1
clone size: NA
CDR3 length: 15
V gene: TRBV5-1

CDR3 DNA: TGTGCCAGCAGCTCCCTAGAGGGGACCTACGAGCAGTACTTC
CDR3 protein: CASSSLEGTYEQYF
J gene: TRBJ2-7
D gene: NA
clone size: once
CDR3 length: 14
V gene: TRBV3-1/TRBV3-2

CDR3 DNA: TGTGCCAGCAGCTCAGACGGTACAGGACCCGATGAGCAGTTCTTC
CDR3 protein: CASSSDGTGPDEQFF
J gene: TRBJ2-1
D gene: NA
clone size: NA
CDR3 length: 15
V gene: TRBV7-3

CDR3 DNA: TGTGCCAGTATGTGGGGCGGCTCCTACGAGCAGTACTTC
CDR3 protein: CASMWGGSYEQYF
J gene: TRBJ2-7
D gene: NA
clone size: NA
CDR3 length: 13
V gene: TRBV28

CDR3 DNA: TGTGCCAGCAGTTTAGGAGGGAGTAGAACCGGGGAGCTGTTTTTT
CDR3 protein: CASSLGGSRTGELFF
J gene: TRBJ2-2
D gene: NA
clone size: NA
CDR3 length: 15
V gene: TRBV28

CDR3 DNA: TGTGCCAGCAGCCCCGGACTGGTGGCCCAAGAGACCCAGTACTTC
CDR3 protein: CASSPGLVAQETQYF
J gene: TRBJ2-5
D gene: NA
clone size: NA
CDR3 length: 15
V gene: TRBV7-7

CDR3 DNA: TGTGCCAGTAAACAGGGGCCGAACACTGAAGCTTTCTTT
CDR3 protein: CASKQGPNTEAFF
J gene: TRBJ1-1
D gene: TRBD1
clone size: NA
CDR3 length: 13
V gene: TRBV3-1/TRBV3-2

CDR3 DNA: TGTGCCAGCTCACCACCCCAACGCACCGGGGAGCTGTTTTTT
CDR3 protein: CASSPPQRTGELFF
J gene: TRBJ2-2
D gene: NA
clone size: NA
CDR3 length: 14
V gene: TRBV18

CDR3 DNA: TGTGCCAGCAGCCGAGCCGGGACCGTCACAGATACGCAGTATTTT
CDR3 protein: CASSRAGTVTDTQYF
J gene: TRBJ2-3
D gene: NA
clone size: NA
CDR3 length: 15
V gene: TRBV3-1/TRBV3-2

CDR3 DNA: TGCGCCAGCAGCCGGACAGGTTGGGGGGAACAAGAGACCCAGTACTTC
CDR3 protein: CASSRTGWGEQETQYF
J gene: TRBJ2-5
D gene: NA
clone size: NA
CDR3 length: 16
V gene: TRBV5-1

CDR3 DNA: TGTGCCAGTAGGACCCCCTTAGCGGGATCTGAAGAGCAGTTCTTC
CDR3 protein: CASRTPLAGSEEQFF
J gene: TRBJ2-1
D gene: TRBD2
clone size: NA
CDR3 length: 15
V gene: TRBV19

CDR3 DNA: TGTGCCAGCATTGGGACATATCCTACTAACTATGGCTACACCTTC
CDR3 protein: CASIGTYPTNYGYTF
J gene: TRBJ1-2
D gene: NA
clone size: NA
CDR3 length: 15
V gene: TRBV2

CDR3 DNA: TGTGCCTGGAGACGTAGAAATAGCAATCAGCCCCAGCATTTT
CDR3 protein: CAWRRRNSNQPQHF
J gene: TRBJ1-5
D gene: NA
clone size: NA
CDR3 length: 14
V gene: TRBV30

CDR3 DNA: TGTGCCAGTAGTATGTCGGGCAATAGAAATCAGCCCCAGCATTTT
CDR3 protein: CASSMSGNRNQPQHF
J gene: TRBJ1-5
D gene: NA
clone size: NA
CDR3 length: 15
V gene: TRBV19

CDR3 DNA: TGTGCCAGCAGCTTAGATCTTGGCGGCAATGAGCAGTTCTTC
CDR3 protein: CASSLDLGGNEQFF
J gene: TRBJ2-1
D gene: NA
clone size: NA
CDR3 length: 14
V gene: TRBV11-2

CDR3 DNA: TGTGCCACCCAGAGCGGGAGGGGGTACAATGAGCAGTTCTTC
CDR3 protein: CATQSGRGYNEQFF
J gene: TRBJ2-1
D gene: TRBD2
clone size: NA
CDR3 length: 14
V gene: TRBV19

CDR3 DNA: TGCGCCAGCAGCTTGGGAAGCGGGAGGGCCGTAAATGAGCAGTTCTTC
CDR3 protein: CASSLGSGRAVNEQFF
J gene: TRBJ2-1
D gene: TRBD2
clone size: NA
CDR3 length: 16
V gene: TRBV5-1

CDR3 DNA: TGTGCCAGCAGCTCCAAAAGCGGGAGGCGCTCCTCGAACACCGGGGAGCTGTTTTTT
CDR3 protein: CASSSKSGRRSSNTGELFF
J gene: TRBJ2-2
D gene: TRBD2
clone size: NA
CDR3 length: 19
V gene: TRBV7-4

CDR3 DNA: TGCGCCAGCAGCTTGGGGGACCGGGACAGGGGCGGTTTTGGCTACACCTTC
CDR3 protein: CASSLGDRDRGGFGYTF
J gene: TRBJ1-2
D gene: TRBD1
clone size: NA
CDR3 length: 17
V gene: TRBV5-1

CDR3 DNA: TGTGCCAGCAGCGGACTAGCGGAAGAGACCCAGTACTTC
CDR3 protein: CASSGLAEETQYF
J gene: TRBJ2-5
D gene: TRBD2
clone size: NA
CDR3 length: 13
V gene: TRBV5-4

CDR3 DNA: TGTGCCAGCAGCATAGGAGTCAGGGGTGGGTCCTACGAGCAGTACTTC
CDR3 protein: CASSIGVRGGSYEQYF
J gene: TRBJ2-7
D gene: NA
clone size: NA
CDR3 length: 16
V gene: TRBV7-2

CDR3 DNA: TGTGCCAGCAGCTTAGGACTAGTGGGCAATGAGCAGTTCTTC
CDR3 protein: CASSLGLVGNEQFF
J gene: TRBJ2-1
D gene: NA
clone size: NA
CDR3 length: 14
V gene: TRBV11-2

CDR3 DNA: TGTGCCACCAGTGATCCGAATCAGTATCCTGCGGGAGATACGCAGTATTTT
CDR3 protein: CATSDPNQYPAGDTQYF
J gene: TRBJ2-3
D gene: NA
clone size: NA
CDR3 length: 17
V gene: TRBV24-1

CDR3 DNA: TGTGCCAGCAGCTGGACTACTCGGAATACGCAGTATTTT
CDR3 protein: CASSWTTRNTQYF
J gene: TRBJ2-3
D gene: NA
clone size: NA
CDR3 length: 13
V gene: TRBV7-8

CDR3 DNA: TGTGCCAGCAGTTACTGGGGGACAGGGGGGAACAATGAGCAGTTCTTC
CDR3 protein: CASSYWGTGGNNEQFF
J gene: TRBJ2-1
D gene: TRBD1
clone size: NA
CDR3 length: 16
V gene: TRBV6-5

CDR3 DNA: TGTGCCAGCAGCTTGGCGGGGAACTATGGCTACACCTTC
CDR3 protein: CASSLAGNYGYTF
J gene: TRBJ1-2
D gene: NA
clone size: NA
CDR3 length: 13
V gene: TRBV5-4

CDR3 DNA: TGTGCCACCAGCAGTGATTTAGCGGGAGGCGTGCGGGAGACCCAGTACTTC
CDR3 protein: CATSSDLAGGVRETQYF
J gene: TRBJ2-5
D gene: TRBD2
clone size: NA
CDR3 length: 17
V gene: TRBV15

CDR3 DNA: TGTGCCAGCAGTGAAATGAGGGGAAGTGGCTACACCTTC
CDR3 protein: CASSEMRGSGYTF
J gene: TRBJ1-2
D gene: NA
clone size: few
CDR3 length: 13
V gene: TRBV2

CDR3 DNA: TGTGCCAGCAGCACCCGACGCGCGAACACTGAAGCTTTCTTT
CDR3 protein: CASSTRRANTEAFF
J gene: TRBJ1-1
D gene: NA
clone size: NA
CDR3 length: 14
V gene: TRBV7-6

CDR3 DNA: TGTGCCAGCAGACCTGGGACAGATGGTTATGGCTACACCTTC
CDR3 protein: CASRPGTDGYGYTF
J gene: TRBJ1-2
D gene: TRBD1
clone size: NA
CDR3 length: 14
V gene: TRBV28

CDR3 DNA: TGCAGCGTTGAAAAATTTGGGACTAGCGGCACAGATACGCAGTATTTT
CDR3 protein: CSVEKFGTSGTDTQYF
J gene: TRBJ2-3
D gene: TRBD2
clone size: NA
CDR3 length: 16
V gene: TRBV29-1

CDR3 DNA: TGTGCCAGCAGTTACGGGGCAGGGGACTATGGCTACACCTTC
CDR3 protein: CASSYGAGDYGYTF
J gene: TRBJ1-2
D gene: NA
clone size: NA
CDR3 length: 14
V gene: TRBV6-5

CDR3 DNA: TGCGCCAGCAGCGCCCGACAGTATAATGAAAAACTGTTTTTT
CDR3 protein: CASSARQYNEKLFF
J gene: TRBJ1-4
D gene: NA
clone size: NA
CDR3 length: 14
V gene: TRBV5-1

CDR3 DNA: TGTGCCAGCAGTCAAAAACCAGATACGCAGTATTTT
CDR3 protein: CASSQKPDTQYF
J gene: TRBJ2-3
D gene: NA
clone size: NA
CDR3 length: 12
V gene: TRBV28

CDR3 DNA: TGTGCCAGCAGCAAAGCTGAGGGAACAGGGGGCCTCCCCGTCGAGCAGTACTTC
CDR3 protein: CASSKAEGTGGLPVEQYF
J gene: TRBJ2-7
D gene: NA
clone size: NA
CDR3 length: 18
V gene: TRBV21-1

CDR3 DNA: TGTGCCAGTAGTGTAGCACAGGGATCCTACGAGCAGTACTTC
CDR3 protein: CASSVAQGSYEQYF
J gene: TRBJ2-7
D gene: NA
clone size: NA
CDR3 length: 14
V gene: TRBV19

CDR3 DNA: TGTGCCAGTAGTATGAGGGGACAAGGGGGAGCTAACTATGGCTACACCTTC
CDR3 protein: CASSMRGQGGANYGYTF
J gene: TRBJ1-2
D gene: NA
clone size: NA
CDR3 length: 17
V gene: TRBV19

CDR3 DNA: TGTGCCAGCAGTCCGACCACCTACGAGCAGTACTTC
CDR3 protein: CASSPTTYEQYF
J gene: TRBJ2-7
D gene: NA
clone size: NA
CDR3 length: 12
V gene: TRBV6-2/TRBV6-3

CDR3 DNA: TGTGCCAGCAGCTCGTGGGCTAGCGGGGTCCTGGAGACCCAGTACTTC
CDR3 protein: CASSSWASGVLETQYF
J gene: TRBJ2-5
D gene: TRBD2
clone size: NA
CDR3 length: 16
V gene: TRBV11-2

CDR3 DNA: TGCAGCGCCTCCGGGACAGGTGAAAAACTGTTTTTT
CDR3 protein: CSASGTGEKLFF
J gene: TRBJ1-4
D gene: TRBD1
clone size: NA
CDR3 length: 12
V gene: TRBV29-1

CDR3 DNA: TGCGCCAGCAGCTCACCCGGGACACCTAACTATGGCTACACCTTC
CDR3 protein: CASSSPGTPNYGYTF
J gene: TRBJ1-2
D gene: NA
clone size: NA
CDR3 length: 15
V gene: TRBV5-1